What follows are 20 T cell receptor beta chains derived from one specimen sequenced in a study of prognosis after radiotherapy for stage I lung cancer. Using two-round multiplex PCR, the authors amplified TCR beta CDR3 from genomic DNA. It was primers specific to each TRBV and TRBJ gene that first-round PCR used. TCRdb independently ran MiXCR on the multiplex PCR reads; one entry per CDR3 protein. The repertoire consists of about 31,000 distinct CDR3 sequences, with 32% occurring once and the leading ten covering 30% to 40%. The sequences come from PBMCs, collected before or after stereotactic body radiation therapy (not recorded which). These receptor sequences come from a donor of 50 years or more with non-small cell lung cancer.

Comment on this clonotype: A read error may be the cause here, since a much bigger clone is one base away. The chain combines TRBV20-1 with TRBJ2-7; D is unclear. Trimming took off 0 bases at V and 5 bases at J, with 14 bases between the two ends. From germline, CDR1 is DFQATT and CDR2 SNEGSKA (reference sequence). The CDR3 is 14 amino acids. The CDR3 reads CSARDYGFYDEQYF. DNA for the CDR3: TGCAGTGCTAGAGATTACGGGTTTTATGACGAGCAGTACTTC.

This clonotype was seen many times. The CDR3 region is CATSPGQGYEQYF. The CDR3 bases are TGTGCCACCAGCCCGGGACAGGGCTACGAGCAGTACTTC. This chain joins TRBV15 and TRBJ2-7, with 9 bases lining up with TRBD1. Germline V gene sequence: CDR1 LNHNV, CDR2 YYDKDF (reference sequence). Unmatched junction bases numbered 2, after V lost 5 bases and J lost 3 bases. The CDR3 loop spans 13 amino acids.

A remark on this clonotype: Only one base separates this from a far larger clonotype, so it likely reflects a read error. The V gene is TRBV6-5, the J gene TRBJ1-6; 10 bases agree with TRBD2. Matching the DNA end better, TRBJ2-7 makes the J call doubtful. The CDR3 is made up of 16 amino acids. CDR1 and CDR2 (germline): MNHEY, SVGAGI. CDR3 region: CASSSHESGRAGEQYF. The CDR3 DNA sequence: TGTGCCAGCAGTTCACACGAGAGCGGGAGGGCAGGAGAGCAGTACTTC.

The sample holds many counts of this clonotype. The rearrangement links TRBV9 to TRBJ2-5, with 7 nucleotides matching TRBD2. The CDR3 is made up of 16 amino acids. Germline lookup yields CDR1 SGDLS and CDR2 YYNGEE. Germline trimming cut 4 bases from V and 0 bases from J; bases unmatched to any gene: 9. CDR3 loop: CASSPRSGAYQETQYF. The CDR3 DNA is TGTGCCAGCAGCCCGCGCAGCGGGGCGTACCAAGAGACCCAGTACTTC.

About this clonotype itself: This sequence may be a read error, since a much larger clone differs from it by one base. The chain employs TRBV12-3 or TRBV12-4 and TRBJ2-5; the D call may be TRBD1 or TRBD2 (5 bases each). This CDR3 is 16 amino acids long. V dropped 6 bases and J dropped 3 bases, with 20 bases sitting between them. DNA of the CDR3: TGTGCCAGCAGCGAACCCGGGGCTGGGGTGAAAGAGACCCAGTACTTC. Translated, it gives CASSEPGAGVKETQYF.

This clonotype was detected a few times. This probably arose from a read error, given a far larger clone one base away. The chain employs TRBV6-9 and TRBJ2-6, with 9 bases fitting TRBD1. This CDR3 region has 16 residues. The germline V gene has CDR1 MNHGY and CDR2 SVAAGI. The CDR3 DNA sequence: TGTGCCAGCAGTTACCGGACAGGGGAAGGGGCCAACGTCCCGACTTTC. Translation: CASSYRTGEGANVPTF.

The V and J genes are TRBV19 and TRBJ2-1, with D perhaps being TRBD1 or TRBD2 (6 bases each). Trimming stripped 4 bases from V and 6 bases from J, with 16 bases between. CDR3 length: 15 amino acids. Per the germline V gene, CDR1 is LNHDA and CDR2 is SQIVND (reference sequence). The CDR3 DNA sequence: TGTGCCAGTAGTAGGGGGGCTGGGGTTTCCAATGAGCAGTTCTTC. Its protein product is CASSRGAGVSNEQFF.

V is TRBV6-2 or TRBV6-3 and J is TRBJ2-2; TRBD1 matches at 7 bases. The CDR3 consists of 17 residues. With 2 bases clipped from V and 6 bases from J, the junction kept 12 bases outside the gene matches. Germline V lookup: CDR1 MNHEY, CDR2 SVGEGT. The CDR3 loop reads CASSYRKTGIKAGELFF. CDR3 nucleotide sequence: TGTGCCAGCAGTTACCGGAAGACAGGGATAAAGGCCGGGGAGCTGTTTTTT.

This clonotype was seen at least ten times. This CDR3 is CASSQVIWQAGNYGYTF. CDR3 nucleotide sequence: TGCGCCAGCAGCCAAGTGATCTGGCAGGCGGGCAACTATGGCTACACCTTC. The chain combines TRBV4-1 with TRBJ1-2; D unclear. The CDR3 loop spans 17 amino acids. Trimming left V 1 base short and J 2 bases short, with 17 bases between. Germline values: CDR1 MGHRA, CDR2 YSYEKL.

This chain joins TRBV4-2 and TRBJ2-3, with 8 bases matching TRBD2. Losses at the gene ends were 2 bases for V and 4 bases for J; bases not matched to a gene: 5. This CDR3 contains 15 residues. Per germline, CDR1 LGHNA and CDR2 YNFKEQ. CDR3 DNA: TGTGCCAGCAGCCAACGGGAGGGCCAGTCAGATACGCAGTATTTT. This codes for CASSQREGQSDTQYF.

This clonotype was counted a few times. This chain connects TRBV6-1 to TRBJ1-5; TRBD1 might be the D (6 bases). The germline V gene has CDR1 MNHNS and CDR2 SASEGT. The CDR3 runs 16 residues. V was shortened by 11 bases and J by 2 bases, with 22 bases between the two germline ends. The CDR3 spells CASGVRGGAGNQPQHF. As DNA, the CDR3 is TGTGCCTCGGGGGTAAGGGGGGGCGCAGGCAATCAGCCCCAGCATTTT.

As regards this clonotype: It may be a read error: a sequence one base away is much more abundant. The chain uses TRBV3-1 and TRBJ2-3; D possibly corresponds to TRBD1 (5 bases). The CDR3 is made up of 13 amino acids. Germline V gene sequence: CDR1 LGHDT, CDR2 YNNKEL (reference sequence). CDR3 amino acids: CVSRATSTDTQYF. CDR3 nucleotides: TGTGTCAGCAGGGCCACTAGCACAGATACGCAGTATTTT.

In this sample, this clonotype turned up many times. The gene calls are TRBV7-3 and TRBJ2-5; D gene unclear. This CDR3 spans 16 amino acids. CDR1 and CDR2 from the germline V gene are SGHTA and FQGTGA. With 1 base removed from V and 5 bases from J, the gap between germline ends came to 17 bases. CDR3 in DNA: TGTGCCAGCAGCTTAAAATCTGGCAATAGCTGGGAGACCCAGTACTTC. It translates to CASSLKSGNSWETQYF.

The gene calls are TRBV28 and TRBJ2-7; no reliable D call. In germline, CDR1 is MDHEN, CDR2 SYDVKM. The CDR3 is 15 amino acids. Trimming took 5 bases from V and 0 from J, leaving 14 bases between them. The CDR3 protein is CASSPTTWSSYEQYF. Here the CDR3 DNA reads TGTGCCAGCAGTCCCACGACATGGTCCTCCTACGAGCAGTACTTC.

This clonotype was seen just once. A far larger clone is a single base away, which makes a read error likely. The chain uses TRBV6-8 and TRBJ1-2; D possibly corresponds to TRBD1 (6 bases). From germline, CDR1 is MNHGY and CDR2 SAAAGT. Deletions cut 1 base from V and 7 bases from J, with 10 bases between. The length of the CDR3 is 13 residues. The CDR3 nucleotides read TGTGCCAGCAGTTACTACAGGGATAGTGGCTACACCTTC. It specifies CASSYYRDSGYTF.

This clonotype was picked up many times. The V and J genes are TRBV20-1 and TRBJ1-5; no clear D gene. The V and J ends lost 1 base and 3 bases respectively, with 7 bases between them. Germline V gene lookup returns CDR1 DFQATT and CDR2 SNEGSKA (reference sequence). The CDR3 totals 13 residues. The CDR3 here is CSARVSNNQPQHF. CDR3 in DNA: TGCAGTGCTAGAGTCAGTAACAATCAGCCCCAGCATTTT.

As regards this clonotype: A much larger clone is a single base away; this may be a read error. The chain combines TRBV5-4 with TRBJ2-2; 11 nucleotides line up with TRBD2. CDR3 length: 16 amino acids. After removal of 8 bases from V and 6 bases from J, the junction contained 12 bases not matched to a gene. CDR1 SGHNT and CDR2 YYREEE come from the germline V gene (reference sequence). The CDR3 bases are TGTGCCAGAAGCCGTCTTAGCGGGAGGGGTCCCGGGGAGCTGTTTTTT. Protein product: CARSRLSGRGPGELFF.

This clonotype appeared many times. The chain employs TRBV5-4 and TRBJ2-2; TRBD1 aligns across 7 bases. Losses at the gene ends were 4 bases for V and 0 bases for J; bases not matched to a gene: 6. The germline V gene encodes CDR1 SGHNT and CDR2 YYREEE (reference sequence). The CDR3 consists of 16 residues. The DNA for the CDR3 is TGTGCCAGCAGCCCCATGGGGACAGCGAACACCGGGGAGCTGTTTTTT. Amino acid sequence: CASSPMGTANTGELFF.

This clonotype showed up many times. The J gene is TRBJ2-7, the V gene TRBV2; the match to TRBD2 covers 13 bases. The CDR3 spans 14 residues. Germline V gives CDR1 SNHLY, CDR2 FYNNEI. V shed 6 bases, J shed 6 bases, and the junction held 5 bases outside the gene matches. For the CDR3, the DNA is TGTGCCAGCAGGGCGGGACTAGCGGGATCCGAGCAGTACTTC. This sequence encodes CASRAGLAGSEQYF.

The chain has TRBV29-1 and TRBJ2-2; perhaps TRBD2 as D (6 bases). This CDR3 has 15 amino acids. Germline assignment: CDR1 SQVTM and CDR2 ANQGSEA. The V end was cut by 2 bases, the J end by 5 bases, with 15 bases between. CDR3 DNA sequence: TGCAGCGTTGAATCCTACGGGAGTGGAACCGGGGAGCTGTTTTTT. Protein: CSVESYGSGTGELFF.